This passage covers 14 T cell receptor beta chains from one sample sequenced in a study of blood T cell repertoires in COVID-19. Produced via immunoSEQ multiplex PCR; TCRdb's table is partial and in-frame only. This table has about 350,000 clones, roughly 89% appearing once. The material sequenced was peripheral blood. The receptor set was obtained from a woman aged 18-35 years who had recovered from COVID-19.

CDR3 nucleotide sequence: TGTGCCAGCAGCTTAGAGGGACTAGCGGGAGTAAAGAACACCGGGGAGCTGTTTTTT. Its translation: CASSLEGLAGVKNTGELFF. This chain connects TRBV7-8 to TRBJ2-2, with TRBD2 matching over 14 bases. The CDR3 runs to 19 residues. J lost 1 base, V lost 1 base, and 5 bases had no gene match. Germline CDR1 and CDR2: SGHVS and FQNEAQ.

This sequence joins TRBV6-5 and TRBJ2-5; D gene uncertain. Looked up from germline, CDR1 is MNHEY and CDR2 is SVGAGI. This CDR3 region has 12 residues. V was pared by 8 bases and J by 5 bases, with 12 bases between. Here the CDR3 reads CASSSSPETQYF. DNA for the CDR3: TGTGCCAGCTCCTCCTCTCCCGAGACCCAGTACTTC.

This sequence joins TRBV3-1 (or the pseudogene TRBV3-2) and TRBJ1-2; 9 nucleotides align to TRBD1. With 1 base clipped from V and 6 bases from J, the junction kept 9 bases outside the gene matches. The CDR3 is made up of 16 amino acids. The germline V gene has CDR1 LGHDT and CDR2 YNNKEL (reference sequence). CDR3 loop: CASSQGTQGALDGYTF. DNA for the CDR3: TGTGCCAGCAGCCAAGGTACACAGGGGGCGCTCGATGGCTACACCTTC.

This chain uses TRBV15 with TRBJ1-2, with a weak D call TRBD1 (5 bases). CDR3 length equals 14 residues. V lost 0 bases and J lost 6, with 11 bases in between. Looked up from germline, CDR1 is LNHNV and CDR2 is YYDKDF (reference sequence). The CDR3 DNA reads TGTGCCACCAGCAGAGATATCCAGGGTGATGGCTACACCTTC. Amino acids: CATSRDIQGDGYTF.

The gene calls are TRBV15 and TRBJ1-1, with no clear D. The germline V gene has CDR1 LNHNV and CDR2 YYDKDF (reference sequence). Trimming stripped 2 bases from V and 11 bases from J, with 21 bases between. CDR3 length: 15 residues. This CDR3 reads CATSRSSNAGIFAFF. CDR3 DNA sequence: TGTGCCACCAGCAGATCCTCAAATGCAGGAATTTTCGCTTTCTTT.

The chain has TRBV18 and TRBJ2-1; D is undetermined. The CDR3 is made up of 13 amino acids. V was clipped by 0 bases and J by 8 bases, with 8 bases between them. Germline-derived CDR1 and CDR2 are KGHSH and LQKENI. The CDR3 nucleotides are TGTGCCAGCTCACCACCGTATCCAGATGAGCAGTTCTTC. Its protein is CASSPPYPDEQFF. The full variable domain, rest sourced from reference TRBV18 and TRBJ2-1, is NAGVMQNPRHLVRRRGQEARLRCSPMKGHSHVYWYRQLPEEGLKFMVYLQKENIIDESGMPKERFSAEFPKEGPSILRIQQVVRGDSAAYFCASSPPYPDEQFFGPGTRLTVL.

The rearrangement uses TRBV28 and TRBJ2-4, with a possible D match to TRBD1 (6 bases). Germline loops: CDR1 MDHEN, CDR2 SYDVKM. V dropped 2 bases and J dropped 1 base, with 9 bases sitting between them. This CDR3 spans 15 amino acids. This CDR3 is CASSLQGIAKNIQYF. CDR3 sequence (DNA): TGTGCCAGCAGTTTACAGGGGATCGCCAAAAACATTCAGTACTTC.

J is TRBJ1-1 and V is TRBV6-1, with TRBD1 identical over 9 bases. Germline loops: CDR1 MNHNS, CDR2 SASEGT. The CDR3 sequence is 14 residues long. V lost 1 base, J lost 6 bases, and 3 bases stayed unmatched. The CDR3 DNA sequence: TGTGCCAGCAGTGAAGACAGGGGGCGTCCTGAAGCTTTCTTT. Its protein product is CASSEDRGRPEAFF.

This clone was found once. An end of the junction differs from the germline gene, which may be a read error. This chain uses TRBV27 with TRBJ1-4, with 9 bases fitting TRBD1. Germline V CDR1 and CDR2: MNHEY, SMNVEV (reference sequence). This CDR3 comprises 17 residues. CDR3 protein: CASSLVRKTGGNVKLFF. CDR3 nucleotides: TGTGCCAGCAGTTTAGTACGCAAGACAGGGGGAAATGTAAAACTGTTTTTT.

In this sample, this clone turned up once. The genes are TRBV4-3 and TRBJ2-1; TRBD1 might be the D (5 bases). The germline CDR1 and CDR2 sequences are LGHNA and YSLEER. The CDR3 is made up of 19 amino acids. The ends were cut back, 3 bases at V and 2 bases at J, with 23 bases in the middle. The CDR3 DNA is TGCGCCAGCAGCCACGAGCAACCGTCAGGGTGCATCCCCTACAATGAGCAGTTCTTC. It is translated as CASSHEQPSGCIPYNEQFF.

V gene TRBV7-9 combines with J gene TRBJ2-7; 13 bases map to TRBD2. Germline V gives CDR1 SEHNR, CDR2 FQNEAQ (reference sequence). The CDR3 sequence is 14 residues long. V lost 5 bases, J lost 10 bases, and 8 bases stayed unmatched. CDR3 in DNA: TGTGCCAGCAGCCCCCCGGGACTAGCGGGACCCCAGTACGTC. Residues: CASSPPGLAGPQYV.

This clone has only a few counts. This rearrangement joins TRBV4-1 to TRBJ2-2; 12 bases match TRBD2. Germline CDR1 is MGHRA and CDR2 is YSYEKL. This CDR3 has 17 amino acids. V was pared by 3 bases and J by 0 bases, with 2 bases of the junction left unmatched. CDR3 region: CASSHPSGRANTGELFF. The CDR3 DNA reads TGCGCCAGCAGCCACCCTAGCGGGAGGGCGAACACCGGGGAGCTGTTTTTT.

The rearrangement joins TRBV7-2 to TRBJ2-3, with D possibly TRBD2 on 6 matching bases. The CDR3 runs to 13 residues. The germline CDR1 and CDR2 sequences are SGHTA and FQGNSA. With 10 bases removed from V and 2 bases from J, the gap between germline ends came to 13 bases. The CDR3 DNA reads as TGTGCCAACCTTGGGACTTCCACAGATACGCAGTATTTT. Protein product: CANLGTSTDTQYF.

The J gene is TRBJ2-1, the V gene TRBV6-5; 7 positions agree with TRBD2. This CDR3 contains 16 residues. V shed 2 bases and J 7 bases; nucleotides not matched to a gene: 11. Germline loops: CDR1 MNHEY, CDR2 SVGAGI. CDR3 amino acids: CASSYGTIHPSNEQFF. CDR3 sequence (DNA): TGTGCCAGCAGTTACGGGACTATACATCCCTCTAATGAGCAGTTCTTC.